This note documents a single T cell receptor (beta chain) sequence. The specificity of this receptor is unknown. No much larger clone exists at a distance of one base, and base qualities are not known. These data belong to a study of identical twins (dated by TCRdb to 2015 to 2016). Regarding the research as a whole: To test whether fetal clonotypes persist, this study deep-sequenced TCR alpha and beta repertoires from monozygotic twins, from unrelated adults of various ages, and from cord blood. To rule out contamination, the twin experiments were replicated at different times with different library preparation protocols.

The CDR3 runs 17 amino acids, cysteine and phenylalanine included. Of all the DNA, just the CDR3 is kept, 51 bases in frame from base 1. The germline V gene encodes CDR1 LNHDA and CDR2 SQIVND (reference sequence). The germline V end is reduced by 5 bases and the J end by 3 bases; junction bases left unmatched: 11. Library preparation was by 5' RACE. Sequenced using an Illumina HiSeq 2000. Template switching introduced a universal primer binding site; the final cDNA contained a unique molecular identifier, enabling accurate counting of TCR cDNA molecules. First-strand cDNA for TCR alpha and beta chains was synthesized from specific primers in the conserved constant-segment region. To control for contamination, every cDNA library carried two barcodes: a SMART-Mk sample barcode plus Illumina barcodes. TruSeq adapter sequences and Illumina sample barcodes were added in two successive PCR steps. TCR alpha and beta cDNA libraries were sequenced on the Illumina HiSeq platform with custom primers. In the authors' own workflow: Raw reads were processed with MiGEC to extract unique molecular identifiers, and MiXCR was used to determine CDR3 positions. Recombination models were inferred per individual with the repgenHMM and IGoR tools using an EM algorithm. Shared clonotype analysis was performed with the tcR package in R, normalizing sharing by the product of cloneset sizes. To study raw recombination free of thymic and clonal selection effects, out-of-frame nonproductive sequences were analyzed. The public sequencing data were trimmed at Q25 with fastp and processed into clonotypes with MiXCR by TCRdb, which kept only in-frame beta chains. All rows with the same CDR3 protein become a single entry with the most common DNA and genes. These V and J calls originate from TCRdb's pipeline instead of the authors' own analysis. The sample table shows roughly 1,500,000 distinct CDR3 sequences, and 32% are seen once. The top ten hold 0.25% to 0.3% of the sample.

Every donor in the study was a healthy Caucasian. Overall study results and their limits: Excess twin sharing in beta out-of-frame sequences was weaker because fewer shared sequences lowered the signal-to-noise ratio. Zero-insertion analyses could be partly confounded by invariant T cells such as MAIT and iNKT, although diverse VJ usage argued against such confounding for most clonotypes. In monozygotic twins, recombination models systematically underestimated out-of-frame TCR alpha sharing, but the models matched the sharing seen between unrelated individuals. Abundant cord blood beta clonotypes carried fewer insertions; young adult naive repertoires showed a weaker similar trend, while memory repertoires showed none. Because the same donors could not be followed over many years, conclusions were based on cross-sectional statistical analysis. Compared with coincidental sharing between unrelated individuals, out-of-frame TCR alpha sequences shared between twins had an excess of sequences with low generation probability.

Recombination linked TRBV19 to TRBJ1-5, and TRBD1 aligns with 9 junction nucleotides. This TCR came from a newborn girl in good health. Sequencing was done on a sample of cord blood. The DNA is TGTGCCAGTAGTTCCTTCCGGACAGGGGAGTCCAATCAGCCCCAGCATTTT. It is translated as CASSSFRTGESNQPQHF.